This T cell receptor beta chain originates from a study of neurological immune-mediated disorders (dated 2019 in TCRdb). Study-wide context: The study compared peripheral blood TCR-beta repertoires of HTLV-I-associated myelopathy (HAM/TSP) patients, multiple sclerosis patients and healthy controls using UMI-based sequencing. The approximately 100 TCR-beta libraries included longitudinal samples, technical triplicates and paired sorted CD4+ and CD8+ T-cell subsets alongside PBMC samples. The cohort was made up of 60 to 75 subjects, consisting of some 15 HAM/TSP patients, around 35 multiple sclerosis patients and 20 healthy controls.

Of note for this clonotype: Which antigen it targets is not known. A much larger clone sits a single nucleotide away, making a read error possible.

Sorted-subset TCR libraries were prepared from around 1 million sorted CD4+ or CD8+ T cells. PBMCs were separated from peripheral blood using Ficoll-Hypaque density gradient centrifugation and then cryopreserved in liquid nitrogen. Paired sorted CD4+ and CD8+ subsets came from healthy controls, HAM/TSP patients and MS patients. cDNA synthesis used template-switch 5'RACE with a primer carrying a 10-nucleotide random unique molecular identifier tagging each TCR transcript. Over 190 million TCR-beta sequences, covering 15-18 subjects, were produced in each sequencing run. Total RNA was extracted with the RNeasy kit. TCR-beta VDJ regions were amplified with primers for the TCR constant region and the 5'RACE anchor, using the KAPA Real-time Library Amplification kit. Sample indexes and Illumina adaptors were added in a first PCR, after which library yield was increased in a second PCR. After purification with Ampure beads, the TCR product of roughly 650 bp was size-selected on a 2% E-gel SizeSelection system. Before pooling, library quality was assessed on a Bioanalyzer, concentration was determined with Qubit, and library quantification was performed with the Kapa Library Quantification kit. An Illumina HiSeq 2500 sequenced the libraries paired-end 2 x 150 bp. To increase sequence diversity, 25-30% phiX was spiked into each library pool. From the authors' description of their analysis: Quality-filtered reads were processed with the UMI-based MiGEC pipeline, and over 90% of raw TCR sequences were removed by the MiGEC pipeline during error correction. VDJ genes were aligned to IMGT germline references, and each clonotype was defined by a unique CDR3 amino acid sequence together with V-J genes. Clonal expansion, Shannon diversity and CDR3 relatedness (CalcPairwiseDistances, ClusterSamples) were evaluated with VDJtools, and phylogenetic trees were built with CLCbio workbench. Using coefficient-of-variation modelling across technical triplicates, the study counted a clone as expanded if it had at least 8 unique UMIs. Clones were called with MiXCR by TCRdb after fastp trimmed the public reads at Q25, and only in-frame beta chains were retained. All rows with the same CDR3 protein become a single entry with the most common DNA and genes. The V and J calls were determined by TCRdb, not by the authors. This sample lists 11,000 to 15,000 distinct CDR3 sequences; roughly an eighth were detected once. Of the sample, less than 50% falls within the top ten clones.

Overall results and qualifications from the work: TCR clonal expansion was highest in HAM/TSP patients and lowest in MS patients, with MS patients falling below even healthy controls. No identical CDR3 amino acid sequences were found to be shared among expanded clones across subjects, suggesting that TCR-beta repertoires were private in all groups.

Reading from cysteine to phenylalanine, the CDR3 counts 14 amino acids. Only CDR3 DNA remains: 42 bases, in frame from the first base. Sequenced input: CD8+ T cells from blood. This TCR was sampled from a female donor with HTLV-1-associated myelopathy (HAM/TSP). Here the chain combines TRBV12-2 and TRBJ1-2; the listed D gene, TRBD1, was not tested against the DNA. TRBV12-2 constitutes a pseudogene. The CDR3 is CASSQGGGVYGYTF. The DNA reads as follows: TGTGCAAGTAGCCAGGGGGGGGGCGTCTATGGCTACACCTTC.